The 27 T cell receptor beta chains listed next were all sequenced from one sample in a study of identical twins. From the 5' RACE reads, TCRdb called clonotypes with MiXCR, one entry per CDR3 protein. This sample yields approximately 500,000 distinct CDR3 sequences, of which roughly 15% are seen a single time; roughly 0.43% belongs to the top ten. These same records also appear under a second study, on yellow fever vaccine responses in identical twins.

Sequencing input: CD4+ T cells sorted from blood. The receptors were gathered from a woman younger than 30 in good health.

The chain combines TRBV27 with TRBJ2-1; D remains ambiguous. This CDR3 has 14 amino acids. V shed 1 base and J shed 5 bases, with 9 bases lying between them. Germline V gene lookup returns CDR1 MNHEY and CDR2 SMNVEV (reference sequence). CDR3 loop: CASSLLSSNNEQFF. The CDR3 coding sequence is TGTGCCAGCAGTTTATTATCCTCGAACAATGAGCAGTTCTTC.

The chain is built from TRBV19 and TRBJ2-7, with TRBD1 identical over 8 bases. Germline V CDR1 and CDR2: LNHDA, SQIVND (reference sequence). CDR3 length: 14 residues. V gave up 2 bases and J gave up 5 bases; unmatched junction bases: 5. For the CDR3, the DNA is TGTGCCAGTAGTATAATTCCAGGGGGCCACGAGCAGTACTTC. It encodes CASSIIPGGHEQYF.

This chain joins TRBV29-1 and TRBJ1-1; D is unresolved. The length of the CDR3 is 13 residues. The germline V gene has CDR1 SQVTM and CDR2 ANQGSEA. Trimming shortened V by 6 bases and J by 0 bases, and 11 bases separated the two germline ends. The CDR3 is CSVFKIMNTEAFF. The DNA of the CDR3 is TGCAGCGTGTTCAAAATCATGAACACTGAAGCTTTCTTT.

CDR3 DNA sequence: TGTGCCAGCAGTTCCAGGGGGATCAGCACAGATACGCAGTATTTT. It yields the protein CASSSRGISTDTQYF. The gene calls are TRBV12-3 or TRBV12-4 and TRBJ2-3, with 7 bases lining up with TRBD1. This CDR3 spans 15 amino acids. The V and J ends lost 4 bases and 0 bases, in that order; junction bases with no gene match: 4.

The gene calls are TRBV20-1 and TRBJ1-5; D is uncertain. The CDR3 sequence is 14 residues long. CDR1 and CDR2 from the germline V gene are DFQATT and SNEGSKA (reference sequence). V lost 3 bases, J lost 4 bases, and 13 bases lay in between. The CDR3 here is CSARFKGVNQPQHF. DNA of the CDR3: TGCAGTGCTAGGTTTAAGGGCGTAAATCAGCCCCAGCATTTT.

This clonotype was observed a few times. The genes are TRBV2 and TRBJ2-5; D unclear. V shed 6 bases and J shed 5 bases, with 10 bases lying between them. The CDR3 consists of 12 residues. Germline lookup yields CDR1 SNHLY and CDR2 FYNNEI. The CDR3 reads CASRVKWETQYF. DNA of the CDR3: TGTGCCAGCAGGGTTAAGTGGGAGACCCAGTACTTC.

The chain combines TRBV15 with TRBJ2-5, with 7 nucleotides matching TRBD1. CDR3 length: 15 amino acids. Trimming removed 8 bases from V and 5 bases from J; junction bases left unmatched: 14. In germline, CDR1 is LNHNV, CDR2 YYDKDF (reference sequence). The CDR3 region has the DNA TGTGCCACCCAGCAAAAGGCAGGGGGTCGGGAGACCCAGTACTTC. It yields the protein CATQQKAGGRETQYF.

The chain recombines TRBV2 with TRBJ1-1, with TRBD1 matching over 9 bases. The CDR3 extends over 14 amino acids. CDR1 is SNHLY, CDR2 FYNNEI, per germline. Germline trimming cut 7 bases from V and 5 bases from J; bases unmatched to any gene: 8. Here the CDR3 reads CASNLNRGQTEAFF. Written as DNA, the CDR3 is TGTGCCAGCAATCTTAACAGGGGGCAGACTGAAGCTTTCTTT.

This clonotype appeared many times. The chain joins TRBV4-1 to TRBJ2-1; TRBD2 aligns across 9 bases. The CDR3 contains 17 residues. Losses at the gene ends were 1 base for V and 0 bases for J; bases not matched to a gene: 4. Germline values: CDR1 MGHRA, CDR2 YSYEKL. The CDR3 nucleotides are TGCGCCAGCAGCCAAGCAGCTAGCGGGGCCTCCTACAATGAGCAGTTCTTC. Protein: CASSQAASGASYNEQFF.

This clonotype was counted a few times. The CDR3 DNA sequence: TGTGCCAGCAGCCGGACTAGCGGGGGTTTAACTAGCACAGATACGCAGTATTTT. It encodes CASSRTSGGLTSTDTQYF. This chain connects TRBV28 to TRBJ2-3; 13 bases are shared with TRBD2. Germline CDR1 and CDR2: MDHEN and SYDVKM. J was trimmed by 0 bases and V by 6 bases; bases with no gene match: 9. The CDR3 length is 18 residues.

The chain joins TRBV5-4 to TRBJ2-5; D might be TRBD1 or TRBD2, each matching 6 bases. The V end was cut by 3 bases, the J end by 3 bases, with 15 bases between. This CDR3 is built from 15 residues. Germline CDR1 SGHNT, CDR2 YYREEE (reference sequence). The CDR3 reads CASSSRRGQEETQYF. In nucleotides, the CDR3 is TGTGCCAGCAGCTCACGCCGGGGGCAAGAAGAGACCCAGTACTTC.

At least ten counts were recorded for this clonotype. V and J are TRBV12-3 or TRBV12-4 and TRBJ2-5; no clear D gene. The CDR3 has 13 amino acids. The V and J ends lost 3 bases and 0 bases respectively, with 5 bases between them. The CDR3 coding sequence is TGTGCCAGCAGTTTCGGCTACCAAGAGACCCAGTACTTC. Encoded protein: CASSFGYQETQYF.

The rearrangement joins TRBV9 to TRBJ2-1; 13 bases map to TRBD2. This CDR3 has 18 amino acids. Trimming at V came to 4 bases and at J to 7 bases, leaving 14 bases not matched to a gene. CDR1 is SGDLS, CDR2 YYNGEE, per germline. The CDR3, as DNA: TGTGCCAGCAGCCTACGCCCTCCCGGGACTAGCGGGATAAATGAGCAGTTCTTC. Amino acid sequence: CASSLRPPGTSGINEQFF.

This chain joins TRBV7-9 and TRBJ2-4, with 7 bases identical to TRBD1. There are 16 residues in the CDR3. V dropped 5 bases and J dropped 0; count of bases not matched to a gene: 7. Germline CDR1 is SEHNR and CDR2 is FQNEAQ (reference sequence). For the CDR3, the DNA is TGTGCCAGCAGCACAGGGGTAGATCTAGCCAAAAACATTCAGTACTTC. This gives the protein CASSTGVDLAKNIQYF.

The rearrangement links TRBV6-1 to TRBJ2-1; D perhaps matches TRBD1 (7 bases). Germline V gene lookup returns CDR1 MNHNS and CDR2 SASEGT. V lost 4 bases and J 6 bases, leaving 16 bases between the germline ends. The CDR3 loop spans 15 amino acids. Here the CDR3 reads CASSGQRQGGNEQFF. As DNA, the CDR3 is TGTGCCAGCAGTGGACAAAGACAGGGAGGCAATGAGCAGTTCTTC.

V gene TRBV16 combines with J gene TRBJ2-7, with D possibly being TRBD1 or TRBD2 (5 bases each). The V end lost 0 bases, the J end lost 6 bases, and 9 bases lay between the germline ends. The CDR3 sequence is 13 residues long. Germline V gives CDR1 KGHSY, CDR2 FQNENV. Here the CDR3 reads CASSQSRGGEQYV. The CDR3 DNA sequence: TGTGCCAGCAGCCAATCGAGGGGCGGCGAGCAGTACGTC.

The V call is TRBV5-1, the J call TRBJ1-2; no firm D call. The CDR3 loop spans 13 amino acids. From germline, CDR1 is SGHRS and CDR2 YFSETQ. Trimming took 5 bases from V and 8 from J, leaving 16 bases between them. The CDR3 here is CASSVNSVGGYTF. CDR3 bases: TGCGCCAGCAGTGTTAACTCCGTAGGAGGCTACACCTTC.

This clonotype occurred a few times. The CDR3 DNA follows: TGTGCCAGCAGTTTGAGGGGACTAGCGGGATCGGGGGAGCTGTTTTTT. This translates into CASSLRGLAGSGELFF. The gene calls are TRBV12-3 or TRBV12-4 and TRBJ2-2; TRBD2 matches at 13 bases. CDR3 size: 16 residues. V gave up 3 bases and J gave up 8 bases; unmatched junction bases: 6.

This clonotype was counted between two and nine times. This chain joins TRBV12-3 or TRBV12-4 and TRBJ2-5, with D perhaps TRBD1 or TRBD2 (6 bases each). Trimming pared 3 bases from V and 5 bases from J, leaving 16 bases between. CDR3 length equals 15 residues. The CDR3 is CASSFGRRGVETQYF. The DNA of the CDR3 is TGTGCCAGCAGTTTTGGCCGGAGGGGGGTGGAGACCCAGTACTTC.

This clonotype was counted between two and nine times. The chain uses TRBV24-1 and TRBJ2-1; perhaps TRBD2 as D (5 bases). V was cut by 7 bases and J by 5 bases, with 20 bases left in between. Germline CDR1 reads KGHDR; CDR2 reads SFDVKD. The CDR3 has 16 residues. The CDR3 is CATRKDSDWPDNEQFF. CDR3 DNA: TGTGCCACCAGAAAAGATAGCGACTGGCCTGACAATGAGCAGTTCTTC.

The V call is TRBV2, the J call TRBJ2-1; TRBD2 matches 10 bases. The CDR3 contains 15 residues. Trimming removed 1 base from V and 12 bases from J; junction bases left unmatched: 9. Per germline, CDR1 SNHLY and CDR2 FYNNEI. The CDR3 is CASSEEAGGTLGQFF. The CDR3 region has the DNA TGTGCCAGCAGTGAAGAAGCGGGGGGGACCCTAGGGCAGTTCTTC.

This clonotype has only a few counts. The rearrangement uses TRBV6-1 and TRBJ1-3; possibly TRBD1 for D (5 bases). Trimming pared 11 bases from V and 4 bases from J, leaving 15 bases between. The CDR3 consists of 13 residues. The germline V gene has CDR1 MNHNS and CDR2 SASEGT. For the CDR3, the DNA is TGTGCCTCCAGGGCACCCCCGGGAAACACCATATATTTT. Protein product: CASRAPPGNTIYF.

The chain has TRBV24-1 and TRBJ2-1, with 10 bases aligning to TRBD1. This CDR3 is built from 17 residues. The germline gives CDR1 KGHDR, CDR2 SFDVKD. V dropped 2 bases and J dropped 4; count of bases not matched to a gene: 7. The CDR3 DNA reads as TGTGCCACCAGTGATTACGCTCTGGGACAGGGGTACAATGAGCAGTTCTTC. Translating it yields CATSDYALGQGYNEQFF.

This clonotype was observed a few times. The chain links TRBV3-1 to TRBJ2-7, with TRBD1 matching 9 bases. CDR3 size: 15 residues. Germline CDR1 reads LGHDT; CDR2 reads YNNKEL (reference sequence). The ends lost 1 base at V and 1 base at J; junction bases unmatched: 2. In nucleotides, the CDR3 is TGTGCCAGCAGCCAAGGGGGACAGGGATCCTACGAGCAGTACTTC. Translation: CASSQGGQGSYEQYF.

This clonotype was counted a few times. V usage is TRBV21-1 and J usage is TRBJ2-1; TRBD2, as called in the table, went unchecked against the DNA. TRBV21-1 is shown as a pseudogene. The length of the CDR3 is 16 residues. The CDR3 spells CASSKVSSGRVDEQFF. The CDR3 DNA sequence: TGTGCCAGCAGCAAAGTTAGTAGCGGGAGGGTTGATGAGCAGTTCTTC.

This clonotype was detected a few times. The genes are TRBV2 and TRBJ2-1; 13 bases fit TRBD2. The CDR3 is made up of 15 amino acids. Trimming removed 7 bases from V and 4 bases from J; junction bases left unmatched: 4. CDR1 and CDR2 (germline): SNHLY, FYNNEI. The CDR3 protein is CASTRTSGGYNEQFF. The CDR3 region has the DNA TGTGCCAGCACCCGGACTAGCGGGGGTTACAATGAGCAGTTCTTC.

The chain combines TRBV12-5 with TRBJ1-1, with 10 nucleotides matching TRBD1. This CDR3 has 17 amino acids. The junction had 12 bases not matched to a gene; V was cut back by 2 bases and J by 6 bases. Germline assignment: CDR1 LGHNT and CDR2 FRNRAP. CDR3 in amino acids: CASGLSPGQGKSAEAFF. The CDR3, as DNA: TGTGCTAGTGGTTTGTCACCGGGACAGGGGAAGAGCGCTGAAGCTTTCTTT.